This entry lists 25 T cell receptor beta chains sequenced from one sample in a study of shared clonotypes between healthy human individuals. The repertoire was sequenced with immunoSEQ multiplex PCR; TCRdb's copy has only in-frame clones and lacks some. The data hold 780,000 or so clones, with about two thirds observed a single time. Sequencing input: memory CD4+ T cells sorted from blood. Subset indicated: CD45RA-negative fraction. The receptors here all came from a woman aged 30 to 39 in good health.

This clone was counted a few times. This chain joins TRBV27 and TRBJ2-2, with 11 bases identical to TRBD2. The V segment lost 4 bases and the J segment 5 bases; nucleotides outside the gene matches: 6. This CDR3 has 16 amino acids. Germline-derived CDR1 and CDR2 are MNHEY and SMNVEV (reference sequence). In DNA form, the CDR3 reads TGTGCCAGCAGTTGGGCTAGCGGGAGGATAACCGGGGAGCTGTTTTTT. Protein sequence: CASSWASGRITGELFF.

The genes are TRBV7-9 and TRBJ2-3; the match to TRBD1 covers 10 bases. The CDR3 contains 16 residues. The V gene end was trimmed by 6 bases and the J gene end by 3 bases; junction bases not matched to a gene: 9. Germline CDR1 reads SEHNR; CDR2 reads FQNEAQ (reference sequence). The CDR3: CASRLNPGQGTDTQYF. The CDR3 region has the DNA TGTGCCAGCAGACTAAATCCGGGACAGGGGACAGATACGCAGTATTTT.

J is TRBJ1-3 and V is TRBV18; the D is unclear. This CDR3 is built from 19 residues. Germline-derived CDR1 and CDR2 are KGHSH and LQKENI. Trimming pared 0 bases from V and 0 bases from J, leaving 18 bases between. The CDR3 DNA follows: TGTGCCAGCTCACCACCGCCAGCGGCGGATCCACACTCTGGAAACACCATATATTTT. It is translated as CASSPPPAADPHSGNTIYF.

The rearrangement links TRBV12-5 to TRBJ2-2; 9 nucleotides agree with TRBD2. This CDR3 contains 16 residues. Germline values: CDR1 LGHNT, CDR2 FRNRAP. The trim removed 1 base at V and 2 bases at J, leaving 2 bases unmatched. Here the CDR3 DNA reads TGTGCTAGTGGTTTGGCTCTAGCGGGAAACACCGGGGAGCTGTTTTTT. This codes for CASGLALAGNTGELFF.

Written as DNA, the CDR3 is TGTGCCAGCAGCTTCGGGACTAGCGGTGTCAACGAGCAGTACTTC. It specifies CASSFGTSGVNEQYF. The rearrangement uses TRBV7-9 and TRBJ2-7; 11 bases map to TRBD2. Trimming took 3 bases from V and 5 from J; bases not matched to a gene: 6. The CDR3 contains 15 residues. Germline-derived CDR1 and CDR2 are SEHNR and FQNEAQ (reference sequence).

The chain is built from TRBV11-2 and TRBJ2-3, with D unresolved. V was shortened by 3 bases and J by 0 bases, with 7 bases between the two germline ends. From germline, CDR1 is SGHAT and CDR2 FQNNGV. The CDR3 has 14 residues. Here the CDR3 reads CASSFWESTDTQYF. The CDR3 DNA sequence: TGTGCCAGCAGCTTTTGGGAAAGCACAGATACGCAGTATTTT.

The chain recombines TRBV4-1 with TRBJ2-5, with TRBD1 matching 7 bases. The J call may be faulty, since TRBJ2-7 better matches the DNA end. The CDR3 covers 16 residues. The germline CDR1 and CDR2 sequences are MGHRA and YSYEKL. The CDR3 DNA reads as TGCGCCAGCAGCCCTTCTCCGCAGACAGGGTACTACGAGCAGTACTTC. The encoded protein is CASSPSPQTGYYEQYF.

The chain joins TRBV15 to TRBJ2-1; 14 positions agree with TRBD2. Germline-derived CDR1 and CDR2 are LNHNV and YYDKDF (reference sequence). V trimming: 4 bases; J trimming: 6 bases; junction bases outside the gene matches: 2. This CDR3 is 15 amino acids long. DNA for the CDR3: TGTGCCACCAGCACCGGACTAGCGGGAGGCAATGAGCAGTTCTTC. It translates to CATSTGLAGGNEQFF.

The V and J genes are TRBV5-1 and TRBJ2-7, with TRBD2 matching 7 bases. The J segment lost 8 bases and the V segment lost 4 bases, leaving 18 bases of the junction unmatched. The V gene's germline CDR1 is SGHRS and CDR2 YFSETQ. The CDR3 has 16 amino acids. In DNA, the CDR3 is TGCGCCAGCAGCCCCACTAGGTGGGAGGGCCAACCGCAGCAGTACTTC. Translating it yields CASSPTRWEGQPQQYF.

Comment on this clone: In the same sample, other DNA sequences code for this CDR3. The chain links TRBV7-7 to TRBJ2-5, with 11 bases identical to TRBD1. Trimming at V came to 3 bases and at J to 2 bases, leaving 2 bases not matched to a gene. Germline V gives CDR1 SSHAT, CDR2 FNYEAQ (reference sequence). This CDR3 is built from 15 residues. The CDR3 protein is CASSLGTGGQETQYF. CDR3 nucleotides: TGTGCCAGCAGCTTGGGGACAGGGGGACAAGAGACCCAGTACTTC.

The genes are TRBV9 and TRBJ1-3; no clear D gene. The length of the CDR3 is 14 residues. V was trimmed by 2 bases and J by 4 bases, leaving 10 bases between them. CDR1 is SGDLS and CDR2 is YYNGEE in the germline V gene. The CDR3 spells CASSVDTPGNTIYF. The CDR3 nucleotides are TGTGCCAGCAGCGTTGACACTCCCGGAAACACCATATATTTT.

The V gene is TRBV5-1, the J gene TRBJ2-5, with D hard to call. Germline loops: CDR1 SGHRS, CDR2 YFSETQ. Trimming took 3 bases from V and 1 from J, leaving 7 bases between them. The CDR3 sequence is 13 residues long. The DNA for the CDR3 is TGCGCCAGCAGCTATTCAGCCCAAGAGACCCAGTACTTC. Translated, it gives CASSYSAQETQYF.

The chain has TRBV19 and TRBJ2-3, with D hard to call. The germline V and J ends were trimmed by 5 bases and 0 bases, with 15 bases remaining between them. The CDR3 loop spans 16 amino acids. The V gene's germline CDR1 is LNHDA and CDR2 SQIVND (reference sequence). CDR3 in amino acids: CASSAPRVTSTDTQYF. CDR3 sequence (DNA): TGTGCCAGTAGTGCCCCTCGCGTGACTAGCACAGATACGCAGTATTTT.

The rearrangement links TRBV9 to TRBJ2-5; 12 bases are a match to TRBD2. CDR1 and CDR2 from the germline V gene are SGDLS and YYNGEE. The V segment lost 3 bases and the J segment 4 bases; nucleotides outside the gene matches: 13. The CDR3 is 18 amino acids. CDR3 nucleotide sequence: TGTGCCAGCAGCGAGCTGGGGACTAGCGGGTCTCGACGAGAGACCCAGTACTTC. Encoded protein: CASSELGTSGSRRETQYF.

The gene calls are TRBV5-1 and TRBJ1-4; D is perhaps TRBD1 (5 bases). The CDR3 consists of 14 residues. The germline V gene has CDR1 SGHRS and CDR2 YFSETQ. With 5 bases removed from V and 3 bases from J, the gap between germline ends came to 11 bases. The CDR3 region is CASRQGGSNEKLFF. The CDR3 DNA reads TGCGCCAGCAGGCAGGGAGGTTCTAATGAAAAACTGTTTTTT.

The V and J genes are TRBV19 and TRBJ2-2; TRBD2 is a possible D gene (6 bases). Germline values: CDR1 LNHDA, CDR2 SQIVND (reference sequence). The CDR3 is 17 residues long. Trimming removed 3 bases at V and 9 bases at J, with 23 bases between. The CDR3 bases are TGTGCCAGTAGTATGGGCGTAACGGGAGTAACGTTAAGGGAGCTGTTTTTT. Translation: CASSMGVTGVTLRELFF.

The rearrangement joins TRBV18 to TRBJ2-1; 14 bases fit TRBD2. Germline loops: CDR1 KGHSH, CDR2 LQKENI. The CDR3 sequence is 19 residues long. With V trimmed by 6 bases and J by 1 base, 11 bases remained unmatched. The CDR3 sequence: CASSLGLAGGLSSYNEQFF. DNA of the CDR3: TGTGCCAGCTCTCTAGGACTAGCGGGAGGCTTATCATCCTACAATGAGCAGTTCTTC.

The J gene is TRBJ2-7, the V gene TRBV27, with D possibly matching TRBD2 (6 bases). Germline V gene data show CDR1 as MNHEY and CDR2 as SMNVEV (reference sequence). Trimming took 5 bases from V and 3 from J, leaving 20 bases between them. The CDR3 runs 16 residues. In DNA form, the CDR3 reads TGTGCCAGCAGTCCCCGGAAGCGGGCCAGATACTACGAGCAGTACTTC. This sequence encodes CASSPRKRARYYEQYF.

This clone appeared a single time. CDR3 sequence (DNA): TGTGCCAGCAGCCCCCAGACAACAAACACCATATATTTT. This sequence encodes CASSPQTTNTIYF. This chain connects TRBV28 to TRBJ1-3; D is ambiguous. V gave up 6 bases and J gave up 6 bases, with 12 bases separating them. Germline V lookup: CDR1 MDHEN, CDR2 SYDVKM. The CDR3 sequence is 13 residues long.

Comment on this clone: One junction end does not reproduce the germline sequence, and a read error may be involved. CDR3 coding DNA: TGTGCCAGCAGCTTAGCTGGCAGACTGGCAGGGCCCTACTGCGACTTC. It translates to CASSLAGRLAGPYCDF. This chain uses TRBV7-9 with TRBJ1-2; D may be TRBD1 (5 bases). Germline lookup yields CDR1 SEHNR and CDR2 FQNEAQ (reference sequence). The CDR3 has 16 residues.

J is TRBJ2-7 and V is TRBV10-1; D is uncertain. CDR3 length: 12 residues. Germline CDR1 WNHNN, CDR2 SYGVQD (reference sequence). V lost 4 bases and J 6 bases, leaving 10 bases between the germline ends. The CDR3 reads CASSASDSEQYF. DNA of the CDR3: TGCGCCAGCAGTGCCTCGGATAGCGAGCAGTACTTC.

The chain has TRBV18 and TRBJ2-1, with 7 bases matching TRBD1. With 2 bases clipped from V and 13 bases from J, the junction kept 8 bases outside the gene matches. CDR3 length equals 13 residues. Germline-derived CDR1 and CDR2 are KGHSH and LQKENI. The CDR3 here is CASSPTDRVGQFF. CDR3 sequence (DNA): TGTGCCAGCTCACCAACTGACAGGGTAGGACAGTTCTTC.

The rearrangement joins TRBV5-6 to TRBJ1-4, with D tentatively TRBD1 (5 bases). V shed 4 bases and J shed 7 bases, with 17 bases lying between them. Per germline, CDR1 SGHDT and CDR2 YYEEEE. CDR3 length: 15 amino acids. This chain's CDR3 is CASSPWGGSTEKLFF. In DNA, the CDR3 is TGTGCCAGCAGCCCCTGGGGGGGTTCGACTGAAAAACTGTTTTTT.

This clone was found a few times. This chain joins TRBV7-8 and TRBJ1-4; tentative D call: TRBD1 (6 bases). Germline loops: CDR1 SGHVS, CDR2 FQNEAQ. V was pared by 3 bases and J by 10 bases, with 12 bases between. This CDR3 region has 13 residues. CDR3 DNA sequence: TGTGCCAGCAGCTTGCGGACAGATGGAAAACTGTTTTTT. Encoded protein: CASSLRTDGKLFF.

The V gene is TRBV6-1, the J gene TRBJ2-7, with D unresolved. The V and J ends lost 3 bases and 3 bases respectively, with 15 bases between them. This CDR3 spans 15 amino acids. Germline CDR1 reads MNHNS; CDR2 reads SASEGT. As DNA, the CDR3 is TGTGCCAGCAGTGAGGTTATAGGAGAGATCTACGAGCAGTACTTC. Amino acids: CASSEVIGEIYEQYF.